Below, 2 T cell receptor beta chains from the same sample are listed, as sequenced in a study of blood T cell repertoires in COVID-19. Clones were sequenced by immunoSEQ multiplex PCR, and TCRdb holds only the in-frame ones, with some missing. Of about 180,000 clones listed, 86% are singletons. The sample comprised peripheral blood. The receptor source for this set is a woman between 25 and 40 years old with active or convalescent COVID-19.

The V and J genes are TRBV6-5 and TRBJ1-5, with D perhaps TRBD1 (5 bases). Germline V CDR1 and CDR2: MNHEY, SVGAGI. V was clipped by 5 bases and J by 0 bases, with 8 bases between them. The CDR3 contains 14 residues. CDR3 loop: CASSTTGSNQPQHF. CDR3 in DNA: TGTGCCAGCAGTACAACAGGTAGCAATCAGCCCCAGCATTTT.

CDR3 DNA: TGCAGTGCTAGTTTTCGGGACAGGGCGGCCTATGGCTACACCTTC. Its protein is CSASFRDRAAYGYTF. The chain is built from TRBV20-1 and TRBJ1-2, with 9 positions matching TRBD1. Losses at the gene ends were 3 bases for V and 4 bases for J; bases not matched to a gene: 9. CDR1 and CDR2 from the germline V gene are DFQATT and SNEGSKA (reference sequence). The CDR3 loop spans 15 amino acids.